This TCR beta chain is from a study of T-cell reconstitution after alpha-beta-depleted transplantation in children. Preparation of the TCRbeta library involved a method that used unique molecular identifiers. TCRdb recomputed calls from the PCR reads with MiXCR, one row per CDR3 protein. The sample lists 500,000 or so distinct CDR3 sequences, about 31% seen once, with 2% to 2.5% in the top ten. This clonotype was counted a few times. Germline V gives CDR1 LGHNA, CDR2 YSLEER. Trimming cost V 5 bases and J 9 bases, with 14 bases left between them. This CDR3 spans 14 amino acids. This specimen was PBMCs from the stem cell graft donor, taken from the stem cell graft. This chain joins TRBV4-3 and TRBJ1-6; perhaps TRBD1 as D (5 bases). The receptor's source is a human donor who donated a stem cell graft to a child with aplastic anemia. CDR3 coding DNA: TGCGCCAGCAGCGCCGCGAGGGGTAGTTCACCCCTCCACTTT. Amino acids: CASSAARGSSPLHF.